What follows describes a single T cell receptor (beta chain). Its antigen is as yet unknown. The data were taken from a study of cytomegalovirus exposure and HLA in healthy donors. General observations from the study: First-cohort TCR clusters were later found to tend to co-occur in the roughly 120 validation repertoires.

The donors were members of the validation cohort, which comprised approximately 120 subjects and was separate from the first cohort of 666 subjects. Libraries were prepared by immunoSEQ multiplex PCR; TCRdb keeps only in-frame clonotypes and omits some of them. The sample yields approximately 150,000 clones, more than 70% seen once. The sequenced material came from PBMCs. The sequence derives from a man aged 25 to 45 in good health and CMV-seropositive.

The CDR3: CASSSLAGRSETQYF. CDR3 DNA: TGTGCCAGCAGCTCCTTAGCGGGAAGGTCAGAGACCCAGTACTTC. The J gene is TRBJ2-5, the V gene TRBV7-8, with TRBD2 identical over 8 bases. Germline CDR1 reads SGHVS; CDR2 reads FQNEAQ. The J segment lost 4 bases and the V segment lost 4 bases, leaving 8 bases of the junction unmatched. CDR3 length: 15 amino acids.